This T cell receptor beta chain appears in the sequencing data of a study of EBV T-cell therapy then PD-1 blockade in nasopharyngeal carcinoma (dated by TCRdb to the early 2020s). Interpreted using the paper, the time point label stands for: 266 days after commencement of treatment, after nivolumab therapy. The treatment or condition label for this specimen denotes: AdE1-LMPpoly-expanded autologous EBV-specific T-cell therapy followed by anti-PD-1 nivolumab. As to this clone: It has no known antigen specificity. It has no much larger one-base neighbor in the sample; base qualities were not kept.

The Qiagen DNeasy Kit was used to extract genomic DNA from the sorted cells. Deep sequencing of the TCR beta chain was done on the immunoSEQ platform. The paper's data handling went like this. Repertoire data analysis was performed with the immunoSEQ Analyzer software. Held by TCRdb, this immuneACCESS table contains in-frame sequences only and omits some clones. Under half of the omission traces to an unresolved V gene where checked; the cause of the rest is unknown. The V and J calls and clone size come from that table; D and trimming were worked out from the DNA. Counted in this sample were over 20,000 clones; approximately 79% of them appeared once. The ten top clones hold roughly a third of the sample. Including the terminal cysteine and phenylalanine, the CDR3 comprises 17 residues. Left in the record is the CDR3 DNA by itself, 51 bases read in frame from the first base. V drops 3 bases and J drops 0 bases, leaving 18 bases in between. The germline V gene sets CDR1 to SGDLS and CDR2 to YYNGEE.

The rearranged chain carries TRBV9 and TRBJ1-1; the D gene is possibly TRBD1, with 6 bases matching. This sample comprised CD8+ T cells from blood, obtained around day 300 from a patient whose treatment included autologous EBV-specific T cells and nivolumab. This sequence was found in a man aged 35-49 years with nasopharyngeal carcinoma. For the CDR3, the sequence is CASSALGGGNMNTEAFF. The DNA is as follows: TGTGCCAGCAGCGCTCTCGGGGGCGGGAATATGAACACTGAAGCTTTCTTT.